One sample yielded the 8 T cell receptor beta chains listed below, sequenced in a study of shared clonotypes between healthy human individuals. The method was immunoSEQ multiplex PCR; TCRdb's version includes in-frame clones alone and lacks a portion of them. The sample lists millions of clones, just over 90% occurring once. The sample was naive CD4+ T cells sorted from blood. Indicated subset: CD45RA+ positively selected. The receptors derive from a man between 18 and 35 years old in good health.

The chain employs TRBV6-1 and TRBJ2-7, with TRBD1 identical over 8 bases. V lost 6 bases, J lost 3 bases, and 7 bases stayed unmatched. The CDR3 loop spans 14 amino acids. Germline V CDR1 and CDR2: MNHNS, SASEGT. CDR3 sequence (DNA): TGTGCCAGCAGCAACGGACAGGGCGGCTACGAGCAGTACTTC. Its protein is CASSNGQGGYEQYF.

The rearrangement joins TRBV29-1 to TRBJ2-3; no reliable D call. This CDR3 contains 11 residues. Germline V lookup: CDR1 SQVTM, CDR2 ANQGSEA. Between the trimmed V and J ends, which lost 7 bases and 5 bases, there was a span of 10 bases. The CDR3 nucleotides read TGCAGCGCACTACAGAGAGATACGCAGTATTTT. Translation gives CSALQRDTQYF.

The chain has TRBV7-9 and TRBJ2-2, with 13 bases identical to TRBD2. Germline V gives CDR1 SEHNR, CDR2 FQNEAQ (reference sequence). Trimming removed 1 base from V and 3 bases from J; junction bases left unmatched: 8. This CDR3 comprises 19 residues. The CDR3 loop is CASSLVRTSGGQDTGELFF. Written as DNA, the CDR3 is TGTGCCAGCAGCTTAGTTCGGACTAGCGGGGGCCAAGACACCGGGGAGCTGTTTTTT.

The chain links TRBV4-1 to TRBJ1-2, with D possibly TRBD1 on 6 matching bases. The germline gives CDR1 MGHRA, CDR2 YSYEKL. V shed 3 bases and J shed 4 bases, with 9 bases lying between them. The CDR3 contains 13 residues. The CDR3 bases are TGCGCCAGCAGCCAGCCACAGGGCTATGGCTACACCTTC. It encodes CASSQPQGYGYTF.

The chain couples TRBV2 to TRBJ2-6; 16 positions agree with TRBD2. Germline CDR1 is SNHLY and CDR2 is FYNNEI. The ends lost 10 bases at V and 2 bases at J; junction bases unmatched: 11. The CDR3 totals 19 residues. In DNA, the CDR3 is TGTGCCACCCGTCCCGGGACTAGCGGGGGGGCAACTGGGGCCAACGTCCTGACTTTC. Its protein is CATRPGTSGGATGANVLTF.

V is TRBV4-1 and J is TRBJ1-2; D not certain. The CDR3 extends over 16 amino acids. CDR1 and CDR2 (germline): MGHRA, YSYEKL. V dropped 0 bases and J dropped 4 bases, with 15 bases sitting between them. The CDR3 sequence is CASSQDIIALFYGYTF. CDR3 DNA: TGCGCCAGCAGCCAAGATATCATCGCGCTGTTCTATGGCTACACCTTC.

The chain is built from TRBV5-6 and TRBJ1-2; 9 bases map to TRBD1. Germline CDR1 reads SGHDT; CDR2 reads YYEEEE. The junction had 14 bases not matched to a gene; V was cut back by 5 bases and J by 3 bases. CDR3 size: 17 residues. In DNA, the CDR3 is TGTGCCAGCAGTCAGGGGGACAGGGTGGTATCGGACTATGGCTACACCTTC. Protein product: CASSQGDRVVSDYGYTF.

This clone occurred once. The identical CDR3 is also encoded by other nucleotide sequences in the sample. In DNA, the CDR3 is TGTGCCACCAGCAGAGATCGATATGAGCAGTTCTTC. Translating it yields CATSRDRYEQFF. The V call is TRBV15, the J call TRBJ2-1; D gene ambiguous. Germline assignment: CDR1 LNHNV and CDR2 YYDKDF (reference sequence). V shed 0 bases and J shed 8 bases, with 5 bases lying between them. The CDR3 has 12 residues.